This T cell receptor (beta chain) was recovered during a study of blood T cell repertoires in COVID-19. Original methodology: Quantification of nucleated cells was approximated via reference gene primer amplification. Libraries were prepared by immunoSEQ multiplex PCR; TCRdb keeps only in-frame clonotypes and omits some of them. D and trimming come from the DNA, and the V and J calls and clone size come from that table. Here the sample spans hundreds of thousands of clones, about 85% being singletons. Trimming pared 1 base from V and 1 base from J, leaving 11 bases between. The length of the CDR3 is 15 residues. Germline loops: CDR1 LNHDA, CDR2 SQIVND (reference sequence). This clone came up a few times.

V usage is TRBV19 and J usage is TRBJ2-7; possibly TRBD1 for D (6 bases). This TCR derives from a man aged 40-49 years who had recovered from COVID-19. Material: PBMCs or T cells enriched from blood (not recorded which). This CDR3 is CASSIVPRGSYEQYF. The CDR3 DNA reads TGTGCCAGTAGTATAGTCCCGAGGGGGTCCTACGAGCAGTACTTC.